The 20 T cell receptor beta chains below all came from one sample that was sequenced in a study of monozygotic twins with inflammatory bowel disease. TCRdb reprocessed the 5' RACE reads and stores each CDR3 protein as one record, lacking DNA. In total, the table holds around 230,000 distinct CDR3 sequences. Sequencing was done on a sample of blood. The receptors were gathered from a human donor with ulcerative colitis or Crohn's disease, or a healthy co-twin of an affected twin (not recorded which).

This chain connects TRBV29-1 to TRBJ1-2; TCRdb names TRBD1, which stays unverified in the absence of DNA. CDR3 length: 14 residues. Per the germline V gene, CDR1 is SQVTM and CDR2 is ANQGSEA. The CDR3 region is CSVVWRGAQDGYTF.

This chain connects TRBV2 to TRBJ1-2. The CDR3 is 12 amino acids. Germline CDR1 SNHLY, CDR2 FYNNEI. CDR3 sequence: CASSAADYGYTF.

The CDR3 here is CASRRPGAGVTGELFF. The V and J genes are TRBV7-2 and TRBJ2-2; TCRdb designates TRBD1, a call that cannot be tested without DNA. The germline V gene has CDR1 SGHTA and CDR2 FQGNSA. This CDR3 comprises 16 residues. The variable domain in full, completed from reference TRBV7-2 and TRBJ2-2, reads GAGVSQSPSNKVTEKGKDVELRCDPISGHTALYWYRQSLGQGLEFLIYFQGNSAPDKSGLPSDRFSAERTGGSVSTLTIQRTQQEDSAVYLCASRRPGAGVTGELFFGEGSRLTVL.

The rearrangement links TRBV20-1 to TRBJ2-6. The length of the CDR3 is 14 residues. Per germline, CDR1 DFQATT and CDR2 SNEGSKA (reference sequence). The CDR3 loop is CSAGDLRGANVLTF.

The chain combines TRBV6-1 with TRBJ2-7; TCRdb lists TRBD1, though no DNA is available to test this call. The CDR3 has 14 residues. The germline gives CDR1 MNHNS, CDR2 SASEGT. The CDR3 protein is CASSPGTVLYEQYF.

The genes are TRBV6-1 and TRBJ1-2; the D call of TRBD1 rests on TCRdb alone, since no DNA is present to check it. CDR1 is MNHNS and CDR2 is SASEGT in the germline V gene. This CDR3 contains 18 residues. CDR3 amino acids: CASSEPKITLGQYYGYTF.

CDR3 region: CASGRDRGEKLFF. The chain recombines TRBV2 with TRBJ1-4; the TCRdb call, TRBD1, lacks DNA for checking. The CDR3 has 13 residues. Germline V lookup: CDR1 SNHLY, CDR2 FYNNEI.

This sequence joins TRBV12-3 or TRBV12-4 and TRBJ1-6; TCRdb names TRBD1, which stays unverified in the absence of DNA. The CDR3 is 14 amino acids. The CDR3 reads CASSSGRNASPLHF.

V is TRBV7-2 and J is TRBJ2-7; TCRdb reports TRBD2, a call that lacks DNA to check it against. The CDR3 is 15 amino acids. The germline V gene has CDR1 SGHTA and CDR2 FQGNSA. The CDR3 spells CASSLVASALYEQYF. Drawing the rest from reference TRBV7-2 and TRBJ2-7, the complete variable domain is GAGVSQSPSNKVTEKGKDVELRCDPISGHTALYWYRQSLGQGLEFLIYFQGNSAPDKSGLPSDRFSAERTGGSVSTLTIQRTQQEDSAVYLCASSLVASALYEQYFGPGTRLTVT.

The J gene is TRBJ1-1, the V gene TRBV5-1. Looked up from germline, CDR1 is SGHRS and CDR2 is YFSETQ. The CDR3 is made up of 13 amino acids. CDR3: CASSFDGNTEAFF.

J is TRBJ1-5 and V is TRBV13; TCRdb proposes TRBD1, but this gene call is untestable without DNA. Per germline, CDR1 PRHDT and CDR2 FYEKMQ (reference sequence). The CDR3 is 17 residues long. CDR3 sequence reads: CASSLGDGTGGLQPQHF.

J is TRBJ1-1 and V is TRBV10-3; the D call of TRBD1 rests on TCRdb alone, since no DNA is present to check it. The CDR3 extends over 14 amino acids. Germline V gene sequence: CDR1 ENHRY, CDR2 SYGVKD. The CDR3 protein is CATRAGQTNTEAFF.

The rearrangement links TRBV3-1 to TRBJ2-5; TCRdb lists TRBD1, though no DNA is available to test this call. Germline-derived CDR1 and CDR2 are LGHDT and YNNKEL (reference sequence). The CDR3 is 13 residues long. This CDR3 is CASSQLQGEPQYF.

This chain joins TRBV20-1 and TRBJ2-3; TCRdb designates TRBD2, a call that cannot be tested without DNA. Germline V gene data show CDR1 as DFQATT and CDR2 as SNEGSKA (reference sequence). CDR3 length: 14 residues. CDR3 protein: CSASFAGGADTQYF.

The rearrangement links TRBV5-1 to TRBJ1-1; TCRdb indicates TRBD1, and absent DNA this call remains unverified. The CDR3 contains 14 residues. Germline CDR1 and CDR2: SGHRS and YFSETQ. This CDR3 is CASRTGDMNTEAFF. The variable domain in full, with the rest retrieved from reference TRBV5-1 and TRBJ1-1, is KAGVTQTPRYLIKTRGQQVTLSCSPISGHRSVSWYQQTPGQGLQFLFEYFSETQRNKGNFPGRFSGRQFSNSRSEMNVSTLELGDSALYLCASRTGDMNTEAFFGQGTRLTVV.

V is TRBV7-3 and J is TRBJ1-2; the TCRdb call, TRBD1, lacks DNA for checking. This CDR3 is built from 12 residues. Per germline, CDR1 SGHTA and CDR2 FQGTGA. CDR3 protein: CASSLTGDGYTF.

The genes are TRBV9 and TRBJ2-1; TCRdb's assignment of TRBD2 cannot be checked, as there is no DNA. The CDR3 is 15 residues long. Germline V gene data show CDR1 as SGDLS and CDR2 as YYNGEE. The chain's CDR3 is CASSPHHTSYNEQFF.

The chain uses TRBV7-3 and TRBJ1-1. This CDR3 is built from 14 residues. Germline V CDR1 and CDR2: SGHTA, FQGTGA. CDR3 sequence reads: CASSLGLLGTEAFF.

This sequence joins TRBV15 and TRBJ2-3; without DNA, the TCRdb call of TRBD1 cannot be checked. The CDR3 is 15 amino acids. Germline CDR1 LNHNV, CDR2 YYDKDF (reference sequence). CDR3 sequence: CATSRDRPGLDTQYF.

The chain carries TRBV5-4 and TRBJ1-5; the D call of TRBD1 rests on TCRdb alone, since no DNA is present to check it. CDR3 size: 14 residues. The V gene's germline CDR1 is SGHNT and CDR2 YYREEE (reference sequence). CDR3 protein: CASSRGTGNQPQHF.